The 18 T cell receptor beta chains listed next were all sequenced from one sample in a study of cytomegalovirus exposure and HLA in healthy donors. A multiplex PCR was run with 60 Vbeta primers and 13 Jbeta primers. Produced via immunoSEQ multiplex PCR; TCRdb's table is partial and in-frame only. The profile shows about 110,000 clones, approximately 82% of them singletons. What was sequenced was PBMCs. These receptor sequences come from a man aged 35-49 years in good health and CMV-seronegative.

The chain carries TRBV4-2 and TRBJ2-3; D is possibly TRBD2 (7 bases). Trimming stripped 0 bases from V and 6 bases from J, with 22 bases between. Germline CDR1 and CDR2: LGHNA and YNFKEQ. This CDR3 comprises 18 residues. CDR3 DNA sequence: TGTGCCAGCAGCCAAGAGCAGTGGGGGGGGGCCTCCGGGGATACGCAGTATTTT. Translation: CASSQEQWGGASGDTQYF.

This clone was observed a handful of times. This sequence joins TRBV6-1 and TRBJ1-5, with D possibly matching TRBD1 (6 bases). V was pared by 7 bases and J by 3 bases, with 10 bases between. Germline V gives CDR1 MNHNS, CDR2 SASEGT. This CDR3 comprises 13 residues. CDR3 protein: CASNGQFNQPQHF. CDR3 nucleotide sequence: TGTGCCAGCAACGGACAGTTCAATCAGCCCCAGCATTTT.

The V gene is TRBV6-6, the J gene TRBJ1-2, with unresolved D. The CDR3 totals 12 residues. V lost 6 bases and J 10 bases, leaving 15 bases between the germline ends. CDR1 and CDR2 from the germline V gene are MNHNY and SVGAGI (reference sequence). The CDR3 loop is CASRLTDRDYTF. The CDR3 nucleotides read TGTGCCAGCAGACTTACCGACCGGGACTACACCTTC.

The CDR3 DNA follows: TGTGCCAGCAGAGGATACCGACAGGGATATGATCAGCCCCAGCATTTT. Translation gives CASRGYRQGYDQPQHF. This rearrangement joins TRBV19 to TRBJ1-5; 7 bases are shared with TRBD1. Unmatched junction bases numbered 16, after V lost 9 bases and J lost 5 bases. The CDR3 is 16 residues long. Per the germline V gene, CDR1 is LNHDA and CDR2 is SQIVND (reference sequence).

The chain joins TRBV7-8 to TRBJ2-3; TRBD1 is a possible D gene (5 bases). The ends were cut back, 6 bases at V and 4 bases at J, with 11 bases in the middle. Germline CDR1 SGHVS, CDR2 FQNEAQ. This CDR3 spans 13 amino acids. Here the CDR3 reads CASSGALPDTQYF. CDR3 in DNA: TGTGCCAGCAGTGGGGCGCTTCCAGATACGCAGTATTTT.

This clone showed up just once. The chain combines TRBV10-2 with TRBJ1-4; weak D call: TRBD1 (6 bases). V lost 3 bases and J 7 bases, leaving 12 bases between the germline ends. This CDR3 has 14 residues. Germline lookup yields CDR1 WSHSY and CDR2 SAAADI. The CDR3 spells CASSEQGVGEKLFF. The CDR3 DNA follows: TGCGCCAGCAGTGAACAGGGTGTGGGTGAAAAACTGTTTTTT.

The rearrangement links TRBV29-1 to TRBJ2-3; a weak D match, TRBD2 (5 bases). Looked up from germline, CDR1 is SQVTM and CDR2 is ANQGSEA. With 6 bases removed from V and 0 bases from J, the gap between germline ends came to 19 bases. The CDR3 spans 16 residues. CDR3: CSVSGIRRSSTDTQYF. The CDR3 bases are TGCAGCGTATCGGGGATTCGCAGGTCTAGCACAGATACGCAGTATTTT.

V gene TRBV9 combines with J gene TRBJ2-7; tentative D call: TRBD1 (6 bases). This CDR3 region has 15 residues. Germline V gene sequence: CDR1 SGDLS, CDR2 YYNGEE. V lost 2 bases and J lost 5, with 17 bases in between. The DNA for the CDR3 is TGTGCCAGCAGCGTCCTGCCACAGGGAGATAACGAGCAGTACTTC. Protein product: CASSVLPQGDNEQYF.

This clone was seen a few times. V usage is TRBV2 and J usage is TRBJ1-2; 9 nucleotides align to TRBD1. CDR3 length: 15 amino acids. With 6 bases clipped from V and 4 bases from J, the junction kept 9 bases outside the gene matches. Germline CDR1 reads SNHLY; CDR2 reads FYNNEI. CDR3 loop: CASSPNRGQGYGYTF. CDR3 DNA: TGTGCCAGCAGCCCTAACAGGGGGCAGGGCTATGGCTACACCTTC.

The V gene is TRBV18, the J gene TRBJ2-7; D remains ambiguous. Looked up from germline, CDR1 is KGHSH and CDR2 is LQKENI. CDR3 length: 13 amino acids. Trimming cost V 3 bases and J 3 bases, with 9 bases left between them. In DNA, the CDR3 is TGTGCCAGCTCACCCAACACAAACTACGAGCAGTACTTC. Protein sequence: CASSPNTNYEQYF.

This clone was detected many times. This chain uses TRBV4-1 with TRBJ1-1; 10 bases line up with TRBD1. Losses at the gene ends were 4 bases for V and 7 bases for J; bases not matched to a gene: 9. The CDR3 runs to 15 residues. The V gene's germline CDR1 is MGHRA and CDR2 YSYEKL. The CDR3 loop is CASSPPGTGEYEAFF. CDR3 nucleotides: TGCGCCAGCAGCCCCCCCGGGACAGGGGAATATGAAGCTTTCTTT.

CDR3 coding DNA: TGCAGCGTTTTGGACAGGATTACCTATCAGGGGCAGTACTTC. It encodes CSVLDRITYQGQYF. The chain combines TRBV29-1 with TRBJ2-7, with TRBD1 matching over 7 bases. CDR1 SQVTM and CDR2 ANQGSEA come from the germline V gene. CDR3 length: 14 amino acids. Trimming cost V 5 bases and J 9 bases; bases outside gene matches: 16.

The chain employs TRBV9 and TRBJ1-3; D uncertain. CDR1 and CDR2 (germline): SGDLS, YYNGEE. V dropped 2 bases and J dropped 2 bases, with 5 bases sitting between them. CDR3 length: 13 amino acids. This chain's CDR3 is CASSVSPGNTIYF. For the CDR3, the DNA is TGTGCCAGCAGCGTTAGCCCTGGAAACACCATATATTTT.

This chain connects TRBV13 to TRBJ1-1; a possible D gene is TRBD1 (5 bases). Trimming stripped 6 bases from V and 0 bases from J, with 11 bases between. This CDR3 region has 14 residues. CDR1 and CDR2 from the germline V gene are PRHDT and FYEKMQ (reference sequence). The CDR3 loop is CASRWGDLNTEAFF. CDR3 DNA sequence: TGTGCCAGCAGATGGGGGGACTTGAACACTGAAGCTTTCTTT.

The CDR3: CASSAGQGVRSNQPQHF. In nucleotides, the CDR3 is TGCGCCAGCAGCGCGGGACAGGGAGTCCGTAGCAATCAGCCCCAGCATTTT. V gene TRBV4-1 combines with J gene TRBJ1-5, with 9 bases identical to TRBD1. From germline, CDR1 is MGHRA and CDR2 YSYEKL. V lost 5 bases and J lost 0; bases outside the gene matches: 8. The CDR3 extends over 17 amino acids.

CDR3 sequence reads: CAWTGANEKLFF. The CDR3 coding sequence is TGTGCCTGGACAGGGGCTAATGAAAAACTGTTTTTT. The J gene is TRBJ1-4, the V gene TRBV30, with D maybe TRBD1 (6 bases). This CDR3 spans 12 amino acids. Trimming cost V 4 bases and J 3 bases, with 6 bases left between them. CDR1 GTSNPN and CDR2 SVGIG come from the germline V gene (reference sequence).

This chain uses TRBV2 with TRBJ2-1; 8 nucleotides align to TRBD1. The germline CDR1 and CDR2 sequences are SNHLY and FYNNEI. V trimming: 1 base; J trimming: 7 bases; junction bases outside the gene matches: 6. The CDR3 has 15 amino acids. The CDR3 loop reads CASSEGRGLENEQFF. CDR3 nucleotides: TGTGCCAGCAGTGAAGGCAGGGGGCTCGAAAATGAGCAGTTCTTC.

V and J are TRBV2 and TRBJ2-2; TRBD2 might be the D (6 bases). V lost 7 bases and J lost 0, with 15 bases in between. The CDR3 runs 16 residues. The V gene's germline CDR1 is SNHLY and CDR2 FYNNEI. CDR3 protein: CASTQSRGTNTGELFF. As DNA, the CDR3 is TGTGCCAGCACCCAGTCTCGGGGGACGAACACCGGGGAGCTGTTTTTT.